The rows below give T cell receptor beta chains drawn from one sample of a study of shared clonotypes between healthy human individuals. Some clones are missing from TCRdb's copy, which holds only in-frame ones; the method was immunoSEQ multiplex PCR. The sample carries roughly 1,800,000 clones, roughly 95% recorded once. The specimen sequenced was naive CD8+ T cells sorted from blood. These receptors were taken from a man aged 18 to 29 in good health. Both conserved end residues are trimmed from each CDR3. Fields, in order: V gene, CDR3 protein.

TRBV30,AWGTGSGTEAF
TRBV18,ASSPATSGSYEQY
TRBV5-6,ASSLELQSSDTQY
TRBV10-1,ASSAGYT
TRBV5-4,ASSYTGYEQY
TRBV7-9,ASSWADRIYTGANVLT
TRBV5-1,ASSFGLAGEETQY
TRBV6-5,ASRRVGGNSPLH
TRBV7-9,ASSLLRESADTQY
TRBV9,ASSVRDMNTGELF
TRBV15,ATSPGFSYEQY
TRBV19,ASSAEGAGGLLQETQY
TRBV7-6,ASSPMSRVKTQY
TRBV19,ASSGTTETQY
TRBV13,ASSPGTSGGRDYNEQF
TRBV4-1,ASSQALTANYEQY
TRBV4-1,ASSQEPGGGYEQY
TRBV7-9,ASSDRVDGYT
TRBV27,ASTAGGGAGELF
TRBV27,ASSLQSPDTQY
TRBV6-6,ASSYDPGNQPQH
TRBV4-3,ASSQSRSNTEAF
TRBV4-3,ASSQDLLAGSSYEQY
TRBV2,ASSEEGRTFYGYT
TRBV9,ASSVGGGVYEQY
TRBV7-7,ASSLGRLAGLKETQY
TRBV7-8,ASRRDLTYEQY
TRBV4-3,ASSQDRQGTLETQY
TRBV13,ASSPGGPEAF
TRBV21-1,ASSKKLTEGYGYT
TRBV27,ASAQGEGTYEQY
TRBV29-1,SVAEETQY
TRBV27,ASSLAGGVNIQY
TRBV27,ASSSPHGGAGMADTQY
TRBV14,ASSQITGGNYNEQY
TRBV5-1,ASRPGLTDTQY
TRBV18,AARGTGDYEKLF
TRBV7-9,ASSSNDPLPAYEQY
TRBV28,ASSPPGGAYEQY
TRBV19,ASSIDLRINQPQH
TRBV5-3,ARSHHPGQGTGELF